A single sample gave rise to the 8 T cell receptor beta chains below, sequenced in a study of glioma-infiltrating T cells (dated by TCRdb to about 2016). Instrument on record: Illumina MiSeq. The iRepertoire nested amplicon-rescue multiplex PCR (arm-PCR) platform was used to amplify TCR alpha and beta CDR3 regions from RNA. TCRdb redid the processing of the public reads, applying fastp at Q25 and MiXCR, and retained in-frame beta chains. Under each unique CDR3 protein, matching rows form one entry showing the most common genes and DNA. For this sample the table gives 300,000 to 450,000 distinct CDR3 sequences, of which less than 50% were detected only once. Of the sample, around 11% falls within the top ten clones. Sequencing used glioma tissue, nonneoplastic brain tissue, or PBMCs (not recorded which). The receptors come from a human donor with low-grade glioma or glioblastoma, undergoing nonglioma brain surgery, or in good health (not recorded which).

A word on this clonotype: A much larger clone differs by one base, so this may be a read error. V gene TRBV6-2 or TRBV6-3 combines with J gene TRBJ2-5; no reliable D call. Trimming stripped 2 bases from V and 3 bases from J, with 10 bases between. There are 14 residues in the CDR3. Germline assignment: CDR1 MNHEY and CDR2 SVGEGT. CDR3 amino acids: CASSYDSYKETQYF. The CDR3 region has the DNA TGTGCCAGCAGTTACGACTCGTACAAAGAGACCCAGTACTTC.

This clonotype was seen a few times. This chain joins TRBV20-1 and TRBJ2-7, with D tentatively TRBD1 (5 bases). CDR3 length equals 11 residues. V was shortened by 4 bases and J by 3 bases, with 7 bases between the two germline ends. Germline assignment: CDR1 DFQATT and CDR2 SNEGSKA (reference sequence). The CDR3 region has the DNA TGCAGTGCTACAGGGATCTACGAGCAGTACTTC. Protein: CSATGIYEQYF.

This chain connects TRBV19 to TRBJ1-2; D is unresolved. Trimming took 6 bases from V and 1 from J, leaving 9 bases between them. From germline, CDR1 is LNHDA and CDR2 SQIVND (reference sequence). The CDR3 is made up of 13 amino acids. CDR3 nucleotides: TGTGCCAGTAGCGAGGGATATAACTATGGCTACACCTTC. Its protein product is CASSEGYNYGYTF.

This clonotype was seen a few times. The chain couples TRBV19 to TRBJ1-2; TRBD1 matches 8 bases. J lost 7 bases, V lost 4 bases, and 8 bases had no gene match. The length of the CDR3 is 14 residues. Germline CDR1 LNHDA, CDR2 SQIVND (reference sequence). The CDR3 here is CASSRDQGARGYTF. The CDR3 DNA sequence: TGTGCCAGTAGTAGAGATCAGGGGGCGCGTGGCTACACCTTC. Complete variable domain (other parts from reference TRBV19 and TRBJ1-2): DGGITQSPKYLFRKEGQNVTLSCEQNLNHDAMYWYRQDPGQGLRLIYYSQIVNDFQKGDIAEGYSVSREKKESFPLTVTSAQKNPTAFYLCASSRDQGARGYTFGSGTRLTVV.

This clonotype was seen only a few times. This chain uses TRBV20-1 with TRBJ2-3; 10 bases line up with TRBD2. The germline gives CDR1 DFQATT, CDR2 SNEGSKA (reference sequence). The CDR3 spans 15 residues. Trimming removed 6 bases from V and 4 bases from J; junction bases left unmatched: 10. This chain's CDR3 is CSAISLAGEADTQYF. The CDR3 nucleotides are TGCAGTGCGATTTCTCTAGCGGGAGAGGCAGATACGCAGTATTTT.

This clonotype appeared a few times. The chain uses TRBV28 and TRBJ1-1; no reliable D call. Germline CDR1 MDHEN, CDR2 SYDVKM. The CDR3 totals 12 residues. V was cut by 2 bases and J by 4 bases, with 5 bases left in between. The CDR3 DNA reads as TGTGCCAGCAGTTTAACGGCCACTGAAGCTTTCTTT. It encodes CASSLTATEAFF.

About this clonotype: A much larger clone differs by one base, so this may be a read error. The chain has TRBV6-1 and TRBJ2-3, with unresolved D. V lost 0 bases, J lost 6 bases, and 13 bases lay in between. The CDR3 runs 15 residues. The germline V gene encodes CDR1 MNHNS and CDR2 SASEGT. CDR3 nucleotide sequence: TGTGCCAGCAGTGAAGCGAAGGAGTGCCTGGATACGCAGTATTTT. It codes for CASSEAKECLDTQYF.

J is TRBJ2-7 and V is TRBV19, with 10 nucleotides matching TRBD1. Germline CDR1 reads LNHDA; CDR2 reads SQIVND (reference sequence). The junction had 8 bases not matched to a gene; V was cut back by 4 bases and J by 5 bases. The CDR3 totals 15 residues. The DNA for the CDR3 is TGTGCCAGTAGTACGCCGGGGACAGGGGTTGACGAGCAGTACTTC. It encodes CASSTPGTGVDEQYF.